This TCR beta chain comes out of a study of blood T cell repertoires in COVID-19. Study-wide context: COVID-19 samples from acute and convalescent phases originated in the United States, Italy and Spain. Sources were T cells, B-cell-depleted T cells, or PBMCs; the material itself was cDNA or gDNA.

In the original analysis: Quantification of nucleated cells was approximated via reference gene primer amplification. Some clones are missing from TCRdb's copy, which holds only in-frame ones; the method was immunoSEQ multiplex PCR. The D gene and trimming were derived from the DNA, and the V and J assignments and clone size from that table. This table has over 400,000 clones, approximately 88% appearing once. The CDR3 contains 15 residues. The germline V gene encodes CDR1 LGHNA and CDR2 YNFKEQ. Trimming pared 0 bases from V and 4 bases from J, leaving 12 bases between. Patients at the Seattle site were enrolled during active infection and followed longitudinally. This clone was seen once.

Sequencing used peripheral blood. This rearrangement joins TRBV4-2 to TRBJ1-2, with no clear D. The sequence was obtained from a woman aged 45-59 years with COVID-19, enrolled during active disease. CDR3 nucleotides: TGTGCCAGCAGCCAAGATCGGGGAGGTCTCTATGGCTACACCTTC. Translating gives CASSQDRGGLYGYTF.